This T cell receptor beta chain was captured by sequencing in a study of response to subunit inactivated influenza vaccine. Study-wide points: Few new T cells, the authors suggested, are recruited by each seasonal influenza vaccination.

V lost 2 bases and J lost 6, with 11 bases in between. The CDR3 is made up of 12 amino acids. Germline lookup yields CDR1 DFQATT and CDR2 SNEGSKA (reference sequence). TCRdb used MiXCR to reprocess the RT-PCR reads, holding one entry per CDR3 protein. The sample has around 760,000 distinct CDR3 sequences, more than 11% seen once. Of note for this clonotype: Its specificity is not known.

The gene calls are TRBV20-1 and TRBJ2-7; D remains unclear. This TCR was recovered from a man over 45 who received an inactivated influenza vaccine. The input for sequencing was PBMCs from blood, taken around 14 days before vaccination. CDR3 bases: TGCAGTGCTAGACGAGGAACGAGCGAGCAGTACTTC. Amino acids: CSARRGTSEQYF.